Shown below are 10 T cell receptor beta chains from a single sample sequenced in a study of vaccination and CD4 T cells after COVID-19. Oncomine TCR Beta short-read sequencing was applied to DNA from cultured CD4+ T cells. Using its own MiXCR run on the PCR reads, TCRdb lists one record per CDR3 protein. In the table there are some 13,000 distinct CDR3 sequences, 52% of which are singletons. Treatment indicated: approximately 10-day PBMC culture with coronavirus spike peptide pools or control peptides (ViraFEST assay). Their antigen targets remain unknown. The sample taken for sequencing was CD4+ T cells from blood, cultured in vitro. These receptors originate from a human donor who had recovered from COVID-19.

CDR3: CASSGGTGYIQYF. CDR3 nucleotides: TGTGCCAGCAGTGGGGGGACAGGGTACATTCAGTACTTC. The chain employs TRBV6-1 and TRBJ2-4; 9 bases are a match to TRBD1. The CDR3 consists of 13 residues. The germline gives CDR1 MNHNS, CDR2 SASEGT. V trimming: 4 bases; J trimming: 8 bases; junction bases outside the gene matches: 3.

The chain carries TRBV7-2 and TRBJ1-6; TRBD1 agrees at 7 bases. The CDR3 loop spans 15 amino acids. Germline V gene sequence: CDR1 SGHTA, CDR2 FQGNSA. V trimming: 2 bases; J trimming: 8 bases; junction bases outside the gene matches: 6. Written as DNA, the CDR3 is TGTGCCAGCAGCTTATTACAGGGGCGCGATTCACCCCTCCACTTT. Amino acid sequence: CASSLLQGRDSPLHF.

The gene calls are TRBV7-9 and TRBJ2-3; 11 nucleotides agree with TRBD2. This CDR3 is built from 15 residues. In germline, CDR1 is SEHNR, CDR2 FQNEAQ (reference sequence). With V trimmed by 6 bases and J by 3 bases, 5 bases remained unmatched. This chain's CDR3 is CASRPLAGETDTQYF. In DNA form, the CDR3 reads TGTGCCAGCAGACCACTAGCGGGAGAAACAGATACGCAGTATTTT.

This clonotype was detected a few times. The V call is TRBV28, the J call TRBJ2-6, with D unresolved. Germline assignment: CDR1 MDHEN and CDR2 SYDVKM. The CDR3 extends over 17 amino acids. V was trimmed by 7 bases and J by 0 bases, leaving 16 bases between them. CDR3 loop: CASNQQPSISGANVLTF. As DNA, the CDR3 is TGTGCCAGCAACCAACAGCCCAGCATCTCTGGGGCCAACGTCCTGACTTTC.

The chain joins TRBV11-2 to TRBJ1-1; 8 bases line up with TRBD1. The V gene's germline CDR1 is SGHAT and CDR2 FQNNGV. The V segment lost 4 bases and the J segment 10 bases; nucleotides outside the gene matches: 8. The CDR3 has 13 residues. CDR3 nucleotide sequence: TGTGCCAGCAGCTCGGACAGGGTCATGACAGCTTTCTTT. Its protein product is CASSSDRVMTAFF.

The genes are TRBV6-2 or TRBV6-3 and TRBJ2-7, with 9 nucleotides matching TRBD2. V shed 7 bases and J 0 bases; nucleotides not matched to a gene: 7. Germline loops: CDR1 MNHEY, CDR2 SVGEGT. This CDR3 is 15 amino acids long. In DNA form, the CDR3 reads TGTGCCAGCAACATAGCGGGGGCAGGCTCCTACGAGCAGTACTTC. Protein: CASNIAGAGSYEQYF.

This clonotype was found a few times. The chain recombines TRBV2 with TRBJ1-1, with a possible D match to TRBD1 (5 bases). The CDR3 consists of 14 residues. In germline, CDR1 is SNHLY, CDR2 FYNNEI. V lost 2 bases and J 5 bases, leaving 12 bases between the germline ends. The chain's CDR3 is CASSESRGWTEAFF. CDR3 bases: TGTGCCAGCAGTGAATCGAGGGGTTGGACTGAAGCTTTCTTT.

The J gene is TRBJ1-5, the V gene TRBV30, with D uncertain. V gave up 0 bases and J gave up 1 base, with 4 bases separating them. There are 13 residues in the CDR3. Germline CDR1 and CDR2: GTSNPN and SVGIG (reference sequence). CDR3 coding DNA: TGTGCCTGGAGTGTACAGAGCAATCAGCCCCAGCATTTT. The encoded protein is CAWSVQSNQPQHF.

This clonotype was seen only a few times. The gene calls are TRBV6-1 and TRBJ1-2, with TRBD1 matching 7 bases. The germline V gene encodes CDR1 MNHNS and CDR2 SASEGT. The V and J ends lost 6 bases and 10 bases, in that order; junction bases with no gene match: 8. The CDR3 runs to 12 residues. As DNA, the CDR3 is TGTGCCAGCAGCCGACAGGGAGCGGCCTACACCTTC. Amino acid sequence: CASSRQGAAYTF.

This chain uses TRBV11-3 with TRBJ2-1; perhaps TRBD2 as D (6 bases). The CDR3 has 15 amino acids. V gave up 3 bases and J gave up 1 base, with 10 bases separating them. Germline lookup yields CDR1 SGHNT and CDR2 YENEEA. CDR3 DNA: TGTGCCAGCAGCTTCTCTAGCGCGTCCTACAATGAGCAGTTCTTC. Amino acid sequence: CASSFSSASYNEQFF.